This passage covers 9 T cell receptor beta chains from one sample sequenced in a study of PD-L1 blockade in urothelial cancer. Clones were read by immunoSEQ multiplex PCR, and TCRdb kept only the in-frame ones, dropping some. The sample lists tens of thousands of clones; more than 75% were seen once. Time point given: pretreatment peripheral blood. The sample here was PBMCs, taken around atezolizumab (anti-PD-L1) treatment. The receptors originated from a man between 60 and 70 years old with urothelial cancer.

A single count supports this clone. The J gene is TRBJ2-7, the V gene TRBV10-3, with D perhaps TRBD1 (5 bases). The CDR3 has 14 amino acids. The V end was cut by 7 bases, the J end by 4 bases, with 17 bases between. Germline assignment: CDR1 ENHRY and CDR2 SYGVKD. The CDR3 region has the DNA TGTGCCATCACCAAGACAGACCTACCGTACGAGCAGTACTTC. As protein: CAITKTDLPYEQYF.

This clone was counted a single time. The chain recombines TRBV7-9 with TRBJ2-7; 7 bases line up with TRBD2. Per the germline V gene, CDR1 is SEHNR and CDR2 is FQNEAQ (reference sequence). V trimming: 5 bases; J trimming: 5 bases; junction bases outside the gene matches: 9. The CDR3 has 14 amino acids. The CDR3: CASSPRTSLNEQYF. For the CDR3, the DNA is TGTGCCAGCAGCCCTCGGACTAGTCTTAACGAGCAGTACTTC.

The V and J genes are TRBV7-2 and TRBJ2-5; D might be TRBD2 (5 bases). V was pared by 7 bases and J by 10 bases, with 25 bases between. CDR1 and CDR2 from the germline V gene are SGHTA and FQGNSA. The CDR3 sequence is 15 residues long. CDR3 sequence (DNA): TGTGCCAGCAACCACCGACGGGCGGCCACGGAGGTCCAGTACTTC. Translating it yields CASNHRRAATEVQYF.

The rearrangement joins TRBV11-2 to TRBJ1-5; D is perhaps TRBD1 (5 bases). Germline V gene lookup returns CDR1 SGHAT and CDR2 FQNNGV. The CDR3 has 16 amino acids. V was clipped by 2 bases and J by 1 base, with 12 bases between them. The CDR3 spells CASSLLAGRSNQPQHF. The CDR3 DNA reads as TGTGCCAGCAGCTTACTAGCAGGGAGGAGCAATCAGCCCCAGCATTTT.

This clone showed up just once. V is TRBV4-1 and J is TRBJ2-7; weak D call: TRBD2 (5 bases). The germline V and J ends were trimmed by 0 bases and 6 bases, with 21 bases remaining between them. The germline V gene encodes CDR1 MGHRA and CDR2 YSYEKL. CDR3 size: 17 residues. The CDR3 loop reads CASSQDLGSRRAGEQYF. In DNA form, the CDR3 reads TGCGCCAGCAGCCAAGATCTAGGATCCCGACGGGCGGGCGAGCAGTACTTC.

The chain joins TRBV7-3 to TRBJ2-1; possible D gene TRBD2, 5 bases. The CDR3 covers 13 residues. Germline loops: CDR1 SGHTA, CDR2 FQGTGA. Trimming pared 5 bases from V and 9 bases from J, leaving 14 bases between. This CDR3 reads CASSVTSGSEQFF. CDR3 DNA sequence: TGTGCCAGCAGCGTTACTAGTGGGAGTGAGCAGTTCTTC.

The J gene is TRBJ2-3, the V gene TRBV18; D is possibly TRBD2 (7 bases). Trimming removed 8 bases from V and 4 bases from J, with 19 bases in between. Germline V gene data show CDR1 as KGHSH and CDR2 as LQKENI. This CDR3 comprises 15 residues. CDR3 DNA: TGTGCCAGCCAAACAGGGAGGGGCAACCCAGATACGCAGTATTTT. Amino acids: CASQTGRGNPDTQYF.

This chain links TRBV28 with TRBJ1-2; perhaps TRBD1 as D (6 bases). Trimming left V 7 bases short and J 1 base short, with 16 bases between. The germline CDR1 and CDR2 sequences are MDHEN and SYDVKM. The CDR3 extends over 15 amino acids. CDR3 residues: CASTLGGAGNYGYTF. As DNA, the CDR3 is TGTGCCAGCACCCTAGGGGGGGCCGGTAACTATGGCTACACCTTC.

The rearrangement links TRBV5-6 to TRBJ2-5; D is perhaps TRBD2 (5 bases). The V end was cut by 0 bases, the J end by 9 bases, with 12 bases between. The CDR3 covers 13 residues. CDR1 is SGHDT and CDR2 is YYEEEE in the germline V gene. The CDR3 nucleotides read TGTGCCAGCAGCTTGGTGAGCGGACCGGCCCAGTACTTC. Translated, it gives CASSLVSGPAQYF.